These 24 T cell receptor beta chains came from one sample sequenced in a study of blood T cell repertoires in COVID-19. The protocol was immunoSEQ multiplex PCR, while the TCRdb copy is restricted to in-frame clones and leaves out a portion. This sample has about 190,000 clones, with less than 85% found just once. The material sequenced was peripheral blood. The source is a man aged 45 to 65 who had recovered from COVID-19.

This clone was seen a handful of times. V usage is TRBV5-1 and J usage is TRBJ1-4, with TRBD1 as a possible D gene (5 bases). The CDR3 is 14 residues long. V was cut by 4 bases and J by 0 bases, with 7 bases left in between. The germline gives CDR1 SGHRS, CDR2 YFSETQ. CDR3 sequence: CASSPTATNEKLFF. CDR3 in DNA: TGCGCCAGCAGCCCGACAGCAACTAATGAAAAACTGTTTTTT.

The chain uses TRBV7-2 and TRBJ2-7; D is perhaps TRBD2 (6 bases). V gave up 5 bases and J gave up 4 bases, with 24 bases separating them. The CDR3 runs 17 residues. Germline CDR1 and CDR2: SGHTA and FQGNSA. In DNA form, the CDR3 reads TGTGCCAGCAGCAAGCAGTGGAGTAGCGGAGGTACTTACGAGCAGTACTTC. It is translated as CASSKQWSSGGTYEQYF.

The J gene is TRBJ1-3, the V gene TRBV30, with 8 nucleotides matching TRBD1. CDR1 is GTSNPN and CDR2 is SVGIG in the germline V gene (reference sequence). V lost 3 bases to trimming and J lost 4 bases; unmatched junction nucleotides: 8. This CDR3 comprises 15 residues. In DNA form, the CDR3 reads TGTGCCTGGAGCGACAGGGGATTACGCGGAAACACCATATATTTT. The encoded protein is CAWSDRGLRGNTIYF. Full variable domain (rest looked up from reference TRBV30 and TRBJ1-3): SQTIHQWPATLVQPVGSPLSLECTVEGTSNPNLYWYRQAAGRGLQLLFYSVGIGQISSEVPQNLSASRPQDRQFILSSKKLLLSDSGFYLCAWSDRGLRGNTIYFGEGSWLTVV.

The rearrangement links TRBV19 to TRBJ2-7; 9 nucleotides agree with TRBD2. Losses at the gene ends were 3 bases for V and 2 bases for J; bases not matched to a gene: 5. This CDR3 has 15 residues. The germline V gene encodes CDR1 LNHDA and CDR2 SQIVND (reference sequence). In DNA form, the CDR3 reads TGTGCCAGTAGTATTGCGGGAGGGCCAACCTACGAGCAGTACTTC. This codes for CASSIAGGPTYEQYF. Filled out from reference TRBV19 and TRBJ2-7, the complete variable domain reads DGGITQSPKYLFRKEGQNVTLSCEQNLNHDAMYWYRQDPGQGLRLIYYSQIVNDFQKGDIAEGYSVSREKKESFPLTVTSAQKNPTAFYLCASSIAGGPTYEQYFGPGTRLTVT.

Note on this clone: Relative to the germline gene, one junction end is altered; a read error may explain this. The chain recombines TRBV5-1 with TRBJ2-7, with a tentative D call TRBD2 (5 bases). Germline V CDR1 and CDR2: SGHRS, YFSETQ. This CDR3 has 10 residues. CDR3 loop: CASGLGSSYF. CDR3 nucleotide sequence: TGCGCCAGCGGCTTGGGGAGCTCGTACTTC.

This clone was picked up one time. This chain joins TRBV6-5 and TRBJ2-3; 7 bases are shared with TRBD2. The germline V gene encodes CDR1 MNHEY and CDR2 SVGAGI. V trimming: 5 bases; J trimming: 1 base; junction bases outside the gene matches: 6. This CDR3 contains 15 residues. The CDR3 protein is CASSTTGGGTDTQYF. The DNA of the CDR3 is TGTGCCAGCAGTACCACGGGGGGAGGCACAGATACGCAGTATTTT.

The chain is built from TRBV3-1 (or the pseudogene TRBV3-2) and TRBJ2-4, with 7 positions matching TRBD1. Losses at the gene ends were 1 base for V and 3 bases for J; bases not matched to a gene: 3. The CDR3 contains 15 residues. CDR1 is LGHDT and CDR2 is YNNKEL in the germline V gene (reference sequence). CDR3 protein: CASSQANRGKNIQYF. DNA for the CDR3: TGTGCCAGCAGCCAAGCTAACAGGGGCAAAAACATTCAGTACTTC.

The chain employs TRBV7-2 and TRBJ2-5, with TRBD2 identical over 10 bases. V gave up 8 bases and J gave up 2 bases; unmatched junction bases: 11. The CDR3 totals 16 residues. Germline V CDR1 and CDR2: SGHTA, FQGNSA. The CDR3 loop reads CASDLGVAGGQETQYF. Written as DNA, the CDR3 is TGTGCCAGCGACCTCGGGGTAGCGGGAGGACAAGAGACCCAGTACTTC.

The chain combines TRBV27 with TRBJ2-7; 7 bases map to TRBD2. This CDR3 contains 14 residues. Germline V gives CDR1 MNHEY, CDR2 SMNVEV (reference sequence). J lost 3 bases, V lost 1 base, and 3 bases had no gene match. DNA of the CDR3: TGTGCCAGCAGTTTATTTGCGGGGGACTACGAGCAGTACTTC. This encodes CASSLFAGDYEQYF.

The V call is TRBV7-3, the J call TRBJ1-2; perhaps TRBD1 as D (6 bases). The CDR3 sequence is 14 residues long. Germline V gives CDR1 SGHTA, CDR2 FQGTGA. V lost 1 base and J lost 6, with 12 bases in between. CDR3 nucleotides: TGTGCCAGCAGCTTAAAAGGGGCAGGGGATGGCTACACCTTC. It translates to CASSLKGAGDGYTF.

This clone was counted at least ten times. V gene TRBV10-3 combines with J gene TRBJ2-3; tentative D call: TRBD2 (5 bases). This CDR3 contains 14 residues. The germline V gene encodes CDR1 ENHRY and CDR2 SYGVKD. V lost 4 bases to trimming and J lost 4 bases, with 12 bases between them. The DNA for the CDR3 is TGTGCCATCAGTGCTGTTGCTAGCTCAGATACGCAGTATTTT. As protein: CAISAVASSDTQYF.

Here the CDR3 reads CASSLVRLAATGELFF. The CDR3 bases are TGTGCCAGCAGCTTAGTTAGGCTAGCGGCCACCGGGGAGCTGTTTTTT. The rearrangement joins TRBV11-2 to TRBJ2-2; TRBD2 agrees at 7 bases. This CDR3 is built from 16 residues. Looked up from germline, CDR1 is SGHAT and CDR2 is FQNNGV. The junction had 6 bases not matched to a gene; V was cut back by 1 base and J by 4 bases.

CDR3 DNA: TGTGCCAGCTCACCACCCCGGGGAATTGATGAGCAGTTCTTC. Its translation: CASSPPRGIDEQFF. The chain is built from TRBV18 and TRBJ2-1; D is possibly TRBD2 (5 bases). Between the trimmed V and J ends, which lost 0 bases and 8 bases, there was a span of 11 bases. The CDR3 totals 14 residues. Germline V gives CDR1 KGHSH, CDR2 LQKENI.

The gene calls are TRBV9 and TRBJ2-7; TRBD1 matches at 7 bases. V dropped 4 bases and J dropped 5; count of bases not matched to a gene: 6. The CDR3 loop spans 13 amino acids. Germline CDR1 and CDR2: SGDLS and YYNGEE. DNA for the CDR3: TGTGCCAGCAGCCCGGGGACAGTACACGAGCAGTACTTC. Its translation: CASSPGTVHEQYF.

V and J are TRBV27 and TRBJ2-7, with 14 bases identical to TRBD2. V was clipped by 0 bases and J by 0 bases; unmatched bases: 4. Germline lookup yields CDR1 MNHEY and CDR2 SMNVEV (reference sequence). The CDR3 is made up of 18 amino acids. DNA of the CDR3: TGTGCCAGCAGTTTATCCGGACTAGCGGGAGGAAGCTCCTACGAGCAGTACTTC. This codes for CASSLSGLAGGSSYEQYF.

V and J are TRBV27 and TRBJ2-3; perhaps TRBD2 as D (7 bases). The CDR3 is made up of 19 amino acids. Trimming took 6 bases from V and 0 from J, leaving 25 bases between them. Germline loops: CDR1 MNHEY, CDR2 SMNVEV (reference sequence). CDR3 bases: TGTGCCAGCAGCCTATACGGGGGGCGGGACACCCTTAGCACAGATACGCAGTATTTT. The encoded protein is CASSLYGGRDTLSTDTQYF.

For this clone: An end of the junction does not agree with germline; a read error may underlie this. The V gene is TRBV6-5, the J gene TRBJ2-3; tentative D call: TRBD1 (6 bases). This CDR3 is 12 amino acids long. The germline gives CDR1 MNHEY, CDR2 SVGAGI. The CDR3 DNA reads as TGCGCTTCAACAGGGAACACAGATACGCAGTATTTT. Residues: CASTGNTDTQYF.

CDR3 in amino acids: CASSPRQGVGNQPQHF. The CDR3 nucleotides are TGTGCCAGTAGTCCCCGCCAGGGGGTGGGGAATCAGCCCCAGCATTTT. The rearrangement joins TRBV19 to TRBJ1-5; 7 nucleotides line up with TRBD1. CDR3 length equals 16 residues. V was clipped by 5 bases and J by 4 bases; unmatched bases: 11. Germline V gene data show CDR1 as LNHDA and CDR2 as SQIVND (reference sequence).

The genes are TRBV5-6 and TRBJ2-7; 9 bases are a match to TRBD1. The CDR3 spans 14 residues. Trimming removed 3 bases from V and 1 base from J; junction bases left unmatched: 2. The germline gives CDR1 SGHDT, CDR2 YYEEEE. The CDR3, as DNA: TGTGCCAGCAGCTGGGGACAGGGTTCCTACGAGCAGTACTTC. Protein sequence: CASSWGQGSYEQYF.

This clone was detected a few times. The rearrangement joins TRBV18 to TRBJ1-5, with D unclear. The germline V and J ends were trimmed by 6 bases and 2 bases, with 11 bases remaining between them. CDR3 length: 14 residues. CDR1 KGHSH and CDR2 LQKENI come from the germline V gene. DNA for the CDR3: TGTGCCAGCTCCGTAGCTAAGGGCAATCAGCCCCAGCATTTT. Translating it yields CASSVAKGNQPQHF.

The chain recombines TRBV5-1 with TRBJ2-6; 7 nucleotides line up with TRBD1. Germline CDR1 and CDR2: SGHRS and YFSETQ. V shed 2 bases and J 1 base; nucleotides not matched to a gene: 3. This CDR3 spans 16 amino acids. The chain's CDR3 is CASSLSGGSGANVLTF. The DNA of the CDR3 is TGCGCCAGCAGCTTATCAGGGGGTTCTGGGGCCAACGTCCTGACTTTC.

J is TRBJ2-7 and V is TRBV10-3; TRBD2 matches at 7 bases. With 0 bases clipped from V and 4 bases from J, the junction kept 3 bases outside the gene matches. The CDR3 spans 14 residues. Germline CDR1 and CDR2: ENHRY and SYGVKD. The CDR3 reads CAISESGEGYEQYF. For the CDR3, the DNA is TGTGCCATCAGTGAGTCGGGGGAGGGTTACGAGCAGTACTTC.

The chain has TRBV28 and TRBJ2-3, with a tentative D call TRBD2 (5 bases). Trimming shortened V by 6 bases and J by 2 bases, and 9 bases separated the two germline ends. The CDR3 loop spans 13 amino acids. CDR1 and CDR2 from the germline V gene are MDHEN and SYDVKM. The DNA for the CDR3 is TGTGCCAGCAGCTACGACTACACAGATACGCAGTATTTT. Its protein is CASSYDYTDTQYF.

CDR3 in DNA: TGCAGCGTCGGGACAGGTTTTGACTATGGCTACACCTTC. It yields the protein CSVGTGFDYGYTF. V and J are TRBV29-1 and TRBJ1-2; 8 bases map to TRBD1. With 6 bases clipped from V and 3 bases from J, the junction kept 6 bases outside the gene matches. Germline CDR1 is SQVTM and CDR2 is ANQGSEA. The CDR3 sequence is 13 residues long. The full variable domain, with the rest looked up from reference TRBV29-1 and TRBJ1-2, is SAVISQKPSRDICQRGTSLTIQCQVDSQVTMMFWYRQQPGQSLTLIATANQGSEATYESGFVIDKFPISRPNLTFSTLTVSNMSPEDSSIYLCSVGTGFDYGYTFGSGTRLTVV.